One sample yielded the 25 T cell receptor beta chains listed below, sequenced in a study of blood T cell repertoires in COVID-19 (dated by TCRdb to the early 2020s). The library relied on the immunoSEQ multiplex PCR assay. Not all clones reach the TCRdb copy of this immuneACCESS table, which keeps in-frame sequences only. Checked studies attribute under half of the gap to unresolved V genes and leave the rest unexplained. This sample holds 90,000 to 150,000 clones; 85% were observed only once. 11% of the sample goes to the ten largest clones. Sequences were obtained from peripheral blood. These receptors were obtained from a man of 80 years or more with acute or convalescent COVID-19.

The gene calls are TRBV23-1 and TRBJ1-3; 8 positions agree with TRBD1. TRBV23-1 is marked as an open reading frame, function uncertain. V lost 3 bases, J lost 0 bases, and 10 bases stayed unmatched. This CDR3 comprises 18 residues. The CDR3 region is CASSHPDRAGYSGNTIYF. The CDR3, as DNA: TGCGCCAGCAGTCATCCGGACAGGGCAGGGTACTCTGGAAACACCATATATTTT.

The rearrangement links TRBV5-1 to TRBJ1-1; 8 bases are a match to TRBD1. CDR1 and CDR2 from the germline V gene are SGHRS and YFSETQ. V dropped 0 bases and J dropped 5; count of bases not matched to a gene: 9. The CDR3 is 16 amino acids. Written as DNA, the CDR3 is TGCGCCAGCAGCTTGGACGGACAGGGTGGGGGGACTGAAGCTTTCTTT. Its translation: CASSLDGQGGGTEAFF.

The rearrangement uses TRBV12-2 and TRBJ1-5; TRBD1, the table's D call, was not compared with the DNA. TRBV12-2 is a pseudogene. The CDR3 contains 14 residues. CDR3 amino acids: CASRRDRDNQPQHF. DNA for the CDR3: TGTGCAAGTCGCCGGGACAGGGACAATCAGCCCCAGCATTTT.

CDR3 residues: CASSEASGGWDTQYF. The CDR3 DNA is TGTGCCAGCAGTGAGGCTAGCGGGGGCTGGGATACGCAGTATTTT. The chain is built from TRBV6-1 and TRBJ2-3, with 10 bases that match TRBD2. Germline CDR1 and CDR2: MNHNS and SASEGT. V shed 3 bases and J 6 bases; nucleotides not matched to a gene: 6. The CDR3 covers 15 residues.

The rearrangement links TRBV19 to TRBJ2-3; TRBD2 aligns across 11 bases. The CDR3 sequence is 16 residues long. CDR1 is LNHDA and CDR2 is SQIVND in the germline V gene (reference sequence). Trimming took 2 bases from V and 2 from J; bases not matched to a gene: 3. The CDR3 DNA is TGTGCCAGTAGTATAACTAGCGGGGGCAACACAGATACGCAGTATTTT. Translation gives CASSITSGGNTDTQYF. The full variable domain, completed using reference TRBV19 and TRBJ2-3, is DGGITQSPKYLFRKEGQNVTLSCEQNLNHDAMYWYRQDPGQGLRLIYYSQIVNDFQKGDIAEGYSVSREKKESFPLTVTSAQKNPTAFYLCASSITSGGNTDTQYFGPGTRLTVL.

There are a few counts of this clone. This chain links TRBV4-1 with TRBJ2-2, with TRBD2 identical over 10 bases. CDR3 length: 17 residues. V lost 2 bases, J lost 0 bases, and 3 bases stayed unmatched. The V gene's germline CDR1 is MGHRA and CDR2 YSYEKL. The CDR3 region is CASSQKTSGANTGELFF. In DNA form, the CDR3 reads TGCGCCAGCAGCCAAAAAACTAGCGGGGCGAACACCGGGGAGCTGTTTTTT.

The chain uses TRBV15 and TRBJ1-4; D might be TRBD1 (5 bases). Between the trimmed V and J ends, which lost 0 bases and 6 bases, there was a span of 11 bases. CDR3 length: 15 amino acids. Germline assignment: CDR1 LNHNV and CDR2 YYDKDF (reference sequence). The CDR3 protein is CATSRDHRTDEKLFF. CDR3 nucleotides: TGTGCCACCAGCAGAGATCACAGGACGGATGAAAAACTGTTTTTT.

The chain is built from TRBV19 and TRBJ1-1, with 7 bases aligning to TRBD1. CDR1 and CDR2 from the germline V gene are LNHDA and SQIVND (reference sequence). The junction had 7 bases not matched to a gene; V was cut back by 6 bases and J by 9 bases. The CDR3 is 12 residues long. The CDR3: CASRDRPTQAFF. The CDR3 DNA follows: TGTGCCAGTAGGGACAGGCCAACCCAAGCTTTCTTT. Variable domain in full (rest from reference TRBV19 and TRBJ1-1): DGGITQSPKYLFRKEGQNVTLSCEQNLNHDAMYWYRQDPGQGLRLIYYSQIVNDFQKGDIAEGYSVSREKKESFPLTVTSAQKNPTAFYLCASRDRPTQAFFGQGTRLTVV.

J is TRBJ1-2 and V is TRBV3-1 (or the pseudogene TRBV3-2); TRBD1 matches 10 bases. The germline CDR1 and CDR2 sequences are LGHDT and YNNKEL (reference sequence). The CDR3 is made up of 16 amino acids. V dropped 4 bases and J dropped 2; count of bases not matched to a gene: 7. The CDR3 nucleotides read TGTGCCAGCAGCCTTTGGGACAGGGGACAAAACTATGGCTACACCTTC. Translation gives CASSLWDRGQNYGYTF.

This clone was found once. V gene TRBV27 combines with J gene TRBJ2-7, with 8 positions matching TRBD1. Germline CDR1 is MNHEY and CDR2 is SMNVEV (reference sequence). V was pared by 5 bases and J by 6 bases, with 9 bases of the junction left unmatched. This CDR3 region has 14 residues. CDR3 residues: CASSPETGVREQYF. CDR3 in DNA: TGTGCCAGCAGTCCGGAGACAGGGGTACGCGAGCAGTACTTC.

The chain joins TRBV7-2 to TRBJ1-5; 7 bases line up with TRBD1. CDR1 SGHTA and CDR2 FQGNSA come from the germline V gene. V gave up 1 base and J gave up 7 bases; unmatched junction bases: 7. The CDR3 covers 15 residues. Here the CDR3 reads CASSLGQGRAQPQHF. The CDR3 coding sequence is TGTGCCAGCAGCTTAGGACAGGGAAGGGCGCAGCCCCAGCATTTT.

This chain uses TRBV5-1 with TRBJ1-1; TRBD1 matches at 10 bases. Germline-derived CDR1 and CDR2 are SGHRS and YFSETQ. This CDR3 is built from 15 residues. Trimming took 7 bases from V and 4 from J; bases not matched to a gene: 10. CDR3 protein: CASVLWTGGSTEAFF. In DNA, the CDR3 is TGCGCCAGCGTCCTTTGGACAGGGGGGTCCACTGAAGCTTTCTTT.

The CDR3 DNA reads as TGTGCCTGGAGTGTTCGGGCGCTCCTCACACACAGGGAACGAGAGACCCAGTACTTC. As protein: CAWSVRALLTHRERETQYF. The chain carries TRBV30 and TRBJ2-5; D may be TRBD1 (6 bases). Germline values: CDR1 GTSNPN, CDR2 SVGIG (reference sequence). V was clipped by 0 bases and J by 4 bases, with 27 bases between them. The CDR3 contains 19 residues.

The chain combines TRBV7-2 with TRBJ2-7, with D possibly being TRBD1 (5 bases). Germline CDR1 and CDR2: SGHTA and FQGNSA. The CDR3 length is 15 residues. Deletions cut 1 base from V and 5 bases from J, with 15 bases between. CDR3 bases: TGTGCCAGCAGCTTAGAGCGCAGGGTCACAAACGAGCAGTACTTC. Its translation: CASSLERRVTNEQYF. Drawing the rest from reference TRBV7-2 and TRBJ2-7, the complete variable domain is GAGVSQSPSNKVTEKGKDVELRCDPISGHTALYWYRQSLGQGLEFLIYFQGNSAPDKSGLPSDRFSAERTGGSVSTLTIQRTQQEDSAVYLCASSLERRVTNEQYFGPGTRLTVT.

V and J are TRBV2 and TRBJ2-5, with TRBD2 matching over 8 bases. V was pared by 4 bases and J by 2 bases, with 3 bases of the junction left unmatched. Germline V gene data show CDR1 as SNHLY and CDR2 as FYNNEI. This CDR3 is 14 amino acids long. CDR3 nucleotides: TGTGCCAGCAGTGGTCTAGCGGGTCAAGAGACCCAGTACTTC. Amino acid sequence: CASSGLAGQETQYF.

The rearrangement links TRBV7-9 to TRBJ2-5; D unresolved. Trimming shortened V by 3 bases and J by 4 bases, and 6 bases separated the two germline ends. This CDR3 region has 12 residues. From germline, CDR1 is SEHNR and CDR2 FQNEAQ (reference sequence). This CDR3 is CASSFSRETQYF. CDR3 nucleotide sequence: TGTGCCAGCAGCTTCTCTAGAGAGACCCAGTACTTC. The full variable domain, rest sourced from reference TRBV7-9 and TRBJ2-5, is DTGVSQNPRHKITKRGQNVTFRCDPISEHNRLYWYRQTLGQGPEFLTYFQNEAQLEKSRLLSDRFSAERPKGSFSTLEIQRTEQGDSAMYLCASSFSRETQYFGPGTRLLVL.

The J gene is TRBJ1-5, the V gene TRBV3-1 (or the pseudogene TRBV3-2); TRBD1 matches 7 bases. The CDR3 extends over 16 amino acids. The germline V gene encodes CDR1 LGHDT and CDR2 YNNKEL (reference sequence). J gave up 0 bases and V 4 bases, and 6 bases lay outside the gene matches. Here the CDR3 reads CASSPSGTDSNQPQHF. Here the CDR3 DNA reads TGTGCCAGCAGCCCGTCCGGGACAGATAGCAATCAGCCCCAGCATTTT.

This clone was seen a single time. V gene TRBV7-3 combines with J gene TRBJ1-4; D call uncertain. The length of the CDR3 is 13 residues. The ends were cut back, 10 bases at V and 7 bases at J, with 16 bases in the middle. Germline V gene lookup returns CDR1 SGHTA and CDR2 FQGTGA. The CDR3 DNA is TGTGCCACCCAGCTTATGCGGGGTGAAAAACTGTTTTTT. Encoded protein: CATQLMRGEKLFF.

This clone has a single count. J is TRBJ2-5 and V is TRBV7-7; D call uncertain. CDR3 size: 12 residues. Trimming left V 2 bases short and J 7 bases short, with 8 bases between. CDR1 and CDR2 (germline): SSHAT, FNYEAQ (reference sequence). CDR3 in amino acids: CASSLLGGTQYF. The CDR3 region has the DNA TGTGCCAGCAGCTTACTAGGTGGGACCCAGTACTTC.

This chain uses TRBV13 with TRBJ1-2; the match to TRBD1 covers 7 bases. The CDR3 contains 17 residues. After removal of 5 bases from V and 5 bases from J, the junction contained 17 bases not matched to a gene. Germline V gene sequence: CDR1 PRHDT, CDR2 FYEKMQ (reference sequence). The CDR3 region has the DNA TGTGCCAGCAGCCCCAATAGTGTCGCAGGGGGTAGATATGGCTACACCTTC. It translates to CASSPNSVAGGRYGYTF. Looking up the rest from reference TRBV13 and TRBJ1-2 gives the full variable domain: AAGVIQSPRHLIKEKRETATLKCYPIPRHDTVYWYQQGPGQDPQFLISFYEKMQSDKGSIPDRFSAQQFSDYHSELNMSSLELGDSALYFCASSPNSVAGGRYGYTFGSGTRLTVV.

The genes are TRBV5-6 and TRBJ2-3; 13 bases agree with TRBD2. From germline, CDR1 is SGHDT and CDR2 YYEEEE. V dropped 5 bases and J dropped 1; count of bases not matched to a gene: 10. The CDR3 sequence is 18 residues long. CDR3 sequence (DNA): TGTGCCAGCAGTTTTTGGGTGACTAGCGGGGGGCGCACAGATACGCAGTATTTT. Protein sequence: CASSFWVTSGGRTDTQYF.

A note on this clone: This sample also contains other DNA sequences that code for the same CDR3. V and J are TRBV10-3 and TRBJ2-5; TRBD2 matches 7 bases. The germline V gene encodes CDR1 ENHRY and CDR2 SYGVKD. The CDR3 is made up of 12 amino acids. V lost 9 bases to trimming and J lost 4 bases; unmatched junction nucleotides: 5. For the CDR3, the DNA is TGTGCCATTTCACCGGGGGGAGAGACCCAGTACTTC. Translation gives CAISPGGETQYF.

The chain employs TRBV28 and TRBJ1-3; D gene unclear. Germline V gene data show CDR1 as MDHEN and CDR2 as SYDVKM. This CDR3 spans 16 amino acids. V shed 6 bases and J shed 0 bases, with 15 bases lying between them. This chain's CDR3 is CASRSGSTLSGNTIYF. As DNA, the CDR3 is TGTGCCAGCAGGAGCGGAAGCACCCTCTCTGGAAACACCATATATTTT. Looking up the rest from reference TRBV28 and TRBJ1-3 gives the full variable domain: DVKVTQSSRYLVKRTGEKVFLECVQDMDHENMFWYRQDPGLGLRLIYFSYDVKMKEKGDIPEGYSVSREKKERFSLILESASTNQTSMYLCASRSGSTLSGNTIYFGEGSWLTVV.

The CDR3 loop is CATGELGYGYTF. The CDR3, as DNA: TGTGCCACCGGGGAGCTGGGCTATGGCTACACCTTC. The chain joins TRBV10-3 to TRBJ1-2, with D unresolved. V dropped 10 bases and J dropped 4 bases, with 13 bases sitting between them. There are 12 residues in the CDR3. CDR1 is ENHRY, CDR2 SYGVKD, per germline.

The V call is TRBV4-1, the J call TRBJ1-3; 7 bases are a match to TRBD1. CDR3 length equals 15 residues. Germline V CDR1 and CDR2: MGHRA, YSYEKL. J was trimmed by 0 bases and V by 4 bases; bases with no gene match: 3. CDR3 nucleotides: TGCGCCAGCAGCCTGACAGGGAACTCTGGAAACACCATATATTTT. This encodes CASSLTGNSGNTIYF.